One sample yielded the 29 T cell receptor beta chains listed below, sequenced in a study of T-cell reconstitution after alpha-beta-depleted transplantation in children. The TCRbeta library incorporated unique molecular identifiers. TCRdb independently ran MiXCR on the PCR reads; one entry per CDR3 protein. The sample records roughly 610,000 distinct CDR3 sequences, about 11% being singletons. Sequencing used PBMCs from the stem cell graft donor, obtained from the stem cell graft. Source of these receptors: a human donor who donated a stem cell graft to a child with acute myeloid leukemia.

The V call is TRBV7-3, the J call TRBJ2-3, with D perhaps TRBD2 (7 bases). Germline V CDR1 and CDR2: SGHTA, FQGTGA. V lost 8 bases and J 2 bases, leaving 11 bases between the germline ends. The CDR3 contains 13 residues. The CDR3 reads CASGGALTDTQYF. Written as DNA, the CDR3 is TGTGCCAGCGGGGGGGCACTCACAGATACGCAGTATTTT. The full variable domain, in which reference TRBV7-3 and TRBJ2-3 provide the parts outside the CDR3, is GAGVSQTPSNKVTEKGKYVELRCDPISGHTALYWYRQSLGQGPEFLIYFQGTGAADDSGLPNDRFFAVRPEGSVSTLKIQRTERGDSAVYLCASGGALTDTQYFGPGTRLTVL.

The chain uses TRBV18 and TRBJ2-3, with 8 bases aligning to TRBD1. The CDR3 consists of 15 residues. Trimming cost V 6 bases and J 1 base; bases outside gene matches: 6. Germline lookup yields CDR1 KGHSH and CDR2 LQKENI. The CDR3 DNA is TGTGCCAGCTCGCAGGGGGCTCGGGGCACAGATACGCAGTATTTT. As protein: CASSQGARGTDTQYF.

A few counts support this clonotype. V and J are TRBV7-9 and TRBJ1-1, with 10 nucleotides matching TRBD1. V lost 0 bases and J lost 3; bases outside the gene matches: 4. CDR3 size: 16 residues. The germline V gene encodes CDR1 SEHNR and CDR2 FQNEAQ (reference sequence). This CDR3 is CASSLAVGTGDTEAFF. The CDR3 DNA reads TGTGCCAGCAGCTTAGCTGTAGGGACAGGGGACACTGAAGCTTTCTTT.

There are many counts of this clonotype. The V and J genes are TRBV4-3 and TRBJ1-3, with 7 nucleotides matching TRBD1. The germline V gene encodes CDR1 LGHNA and CDR2 YSLEER. The V segment lost 0 bases and the J segment 0 bases; nucleotides outside the gene matches: 8. This CDR3 has 18 amino acids. The CDR3 is CASSQDEIGTDSGNTIYF. The CDR3 DNA is TGCGCCAGCAGCCAAGATGAAATCGGGACAGACTCTGGAAACACCATATATTTT.

This clonotype was detected many times. J is TRBJ1-5 and V is TRBV6-2 or TRBV6-3, with 9 bases lining up with TRBD1. The CDR3 runs to 15 residues. With 5 bases clipped from V and 6 bases from J, the junction kept 8 bases outside the gene matches. Per germline, CDR1 MNHEY and CDR2 SVGEGT. The CDR3: CASSRQGERSQPQHF. The CDR3 region has the DNA TGTGCCAGCAGTAGACAGGGGGAGAGGAGTCAGCCCCAGCATTTT.

This clonotype turned up a few times. The CDR3 loop reads CSAIQGGNTEAFF. Here the CDR3 DNA reads TGCAGTGCTATACAGGGCGGGAACACTGAAGCTTTCTTT. The chain couples TRBV20-1 to TRBJ1-1; a weak D match, TRBD1 (6 bases). CDR3 length: 13 amino acids. The ends were cut back, 4 bases at V and 1 base at J, with 10 bases in the middle. Germline assignment: CDR1 DFQATT and CDR2 SNEGSKA (reference sequence).

This clonotype was recorded many times. The chain employs TRBV28 and TRBJ2-7, with D possibly being TRBD1 (5 bases). Germline CDR1 reads MDHEN; CDR2 reads SYDVKM. Trimming removed 6 bases at V and 3 bases at J, with 18 bases between. The CDR3 is 15 residues long. The CDR3 bases are TGTGCCAGCAGCAGGACACCGCCATCCCACTACGAGCAGTACTTC. Protein product: CASSRTPPSHYEQYF. Full variable domain (outside the CDR3, taken from reference TRBV28 and TRBJ2-7): DVKVTQSSRYLVKRTGEKVFLECVQDMDHENMFWYRQDPGLGLRLIYFSYDVKMKEKGDIPEGYSVSREKKERFSLILESASTNQTSMYLCASSRTPPSHYEQYFGPGTRLTVT.

In this sample, this clonotype turned up a few times. This chain links TRBV5-1 with TRBJ1-1, with D possibly being TRBD1 (6 bases). The CDR3 is 16 amino acids. Germline CDR1 SGHRS, CDR2 YFSETQ. The germline V and J ends were trimmed by 0 bases and 2 bases, with 14 bases remaining between them. The DNA of the CDR3 is TGCGCCAGCAGCTTGGTTCGGGGGGGCCTTAACACTGAAGCTTTCTTT. It is translated as CASSLVRGGLNTEAFF.

This clonotype was observed a handful of times. The rearrangement links TRBV7-3 to TRBJ2-1, with 7 bases fitting TRBD2. The trim removed 5 bases at V and 8 bases at J, leaving 12 bases unmatched. Germline CDR1 SGHTA, CDR2 FQGTGA. The CDR3 has 15 residues. The CDR3 DNA reads as TGTGCCAGCAGCCCGAGACTAGCCGCTGTTGATGAGCAGTTCTTC. Its translation: CASSPRLAAVDEQFF.

This clonotype turned up a few times. This chain connects TRBV20-1 to TRBJ1-2; 8 bases agree with TRBD1. J was trimmed by 8 bases and V by 6 bases; bases with no gene match: 8. Germline CDR1 DFQATT, CDR2 SNEGSKA (reference sequence). The CDR3 runs to 12 residues. The CDR3 here is CSASDRDEGYTF. CDR3 DNA: TGCAGTGCCTCGGACAGGGACGAGGGCTACACCTTC.

This clonotype was counted ten times or more. The rearrangement links TRBV4-2 to TRBJ2-2, with no clear D. Germline CDR1 reads LGHNA; CDR2 reads YNFKEQ. The CDR3 runs to 15 residues. Trimming stripped 0 bases from V and 1 base from J, with 6 bases between. The CDR3 region is CASSQDAGNTGELFF. CDR3 bases: TGTGCCAGCAGCCAAGATGCAGGGAACACCGGGGAGCTGTTTTTT.

This clonotype was observed a handful of times. This chain joins TRBV12-3 or TRBV12-4 and TRBJ1-5; D not resolved. CDR3 size: 14 residues. Deletions cut 0 bases from V and 5 bases from J, with 8 bases between. The DNA of the CDR3 is TGTGCCAGCAGTTTAGCTGGCAGTCATCAGCCCCAGCATTTT. It encodes CASSLAGSHQPQHF.

This clonotype was detected a few times. The rearrangement joins TRBV11-1 to TRBJ2-7; TRBD1 matches at 10 bases. Germline-derived CDR1 and CDR2 are SGHAT and FQDESV (reference sequence). The CDR3 extends over 17 amino acids. With V trimmed by 5 bases and J by 6 bases, 16 bases remained unmatched. The CDR3 loop is CASSQTGTGAPRREQYF. DNA for the CDR3: TGTGCCAGCAGCCAGACCGGGACAGGGGCCCCTCGTCGCGAGCAGTACTTC. The variable domain in full, with the rest retrieved from reference TRBV11-1 and TRBJ2-7, is EAEVAQSPRYKITEKSQAVAFWCDPISGHATLYWYRQILGQGPELLVQFQDESVVDDSQLPKDRFSAERLKGVDSTLKIQPAELGDSAMYLCASSQTGTGAPRREQYFGPGTRLTVT.

This chain links TRBV20-1 with TRBJ2-7, with D possibly being TRBD2 (5 bases). V lost 6 bases and J 2 bases, leaving 14 bases between the germline ends. Germline V gives CDR1 DFQATT, CDR2 SNEGSKA (reference sequence). CDR3 size: 13 residues. Here the CDR3 DNA reads TGCAGTGCCCCGCGGCGGGCCGCCTACGAGCAGTACTTC. Amino acid sequence: CSAPRRAAYEQYF.

This clonotype was detected only a few times. The chain combines TRBV20-1 with TRBJ2-3; tentative D call: TRBD2 (5 bases). Deletions cut 5 bases from V and 1 base from J, with 7 bases between. CDR1 and CDR2 (germline): DFQATT, SNEGSKA (reference sequence). This CDR3 contains 12 residues. The CDR3 sequence is CSAGERTDTQYF. DNA for the CDR3: TGCAGTGCTGGGGAGCGCACAGATACGCAGTATTTT.

This clonotype occurred a few times. The chain employs TRBV2 and TRBJ2-7; 8 bases are shared with TRBD2. In germline, CDR1 is SNHLY, CDR2 FYNNEI. The CDR3 runs to 16 residues. The ends lost 5 bases at V and 4 bases at J; junction bases unmatched: 13. CDR3 amino acids: CASSSPPSGRGYEQYF. CDR3 DNA sequence: TGTGCCAGCAGTTCCCCCCCGAGCGGGAGAGGGTACGAGCAGTACTTC.

Only a few counts were recorded for this clonotype. The chain carries TRBV7-3 and TRBJ2-7, with 10 bases fitting TRBD2. J gave up 6 bases and V 4 bases, and 3 bases lay outside the gene matches. CDR3 size: 13 residues. Germline CDR1 is SGHTA and CDR2 is FQGTGA. The CDR3 DNA reads as TGTGCCAGCAGCTCGGGACTAGCGACCGAGCAGTACTTC. It codes for CASSSGLATEQYF.

This clonotype has at least ten counts. The chain employs TRBV3-1 and TRBJ2-5; 9 bases fit TRBD1. This CDR3 has 15 amino acids. J gave up 5 bases and V 2 bases, and 6 bases lay outside the gene matches. CDR1 LGHDT and CDR2 YNNKEL come from the germline V gene (reference sequence). The CDR3 bases are TGTGCCAGCAGCCAACGGACAGGGGCGGGGGAGACCCAGTACTTC. Translation: CASSQRTGAGETQYF.

This clonotype was seen at least ten times. The rearrangement links TRBV7-2 to TRBJ2-4; D unresolved. Germline V gene data show CDR1 as SGHTA and CDR2 as FQGNSA. Trimming left V 6 bases short and J 6 bases short, with 6 bases between. This CDR3 comprises 11 residues. The CDR3 region has the DNA TGTGCCAGCAGTCGAACAAACATTCAGTACTTC. Protein product: CASSRTNIQYF.

This clonotype appeared many times. CDR3 DNA: TGTGCCAGCAGCGTAGAAAGCAGGGAGGCCGAGCAGTACTTC. It is translated as CASSVESREAEQYF. The rearrangement links TRBV9 to TRBJ2-7; TRBD2 is a possible D gene (6 bases). The length of the CDR3 is 14 residues. V lost 0 bases and J 6 bases, leaving 13 bases between the germline ends. Looked up from germline, CDR1 is SGDLS and CDR2 is YYNGEE.

The chain has TRBV5-1 and TRBJ1-1; maybe TRBD1 (5 bases). The CDR3 runs 16 residues. CDR1 is SGHRS, CDR2 YFSETQ, per germline. The germline V and J ends were trimmed by 6 bases and 0 bases, with 18 bases remaining between them. CDR3 in DNA: TGCGCCAGCACAAAAGGGTGGGCAGGGATGAACACTGAAGCTTTCTTT. Translation gives CASTKGWAGMNTEAFF.

As to this clonotype: One end of the junction varies from germline; a read error may be responsible. The rearrangement links TRBV7-7 to TRBJ2-3; D unresolved. This CDR3 region has 14 residues. CDR1 is SSHAT and CDR2 is FNYEAQ in the germline V gene (reference sequence). CDR3 region: CASSPSLGTDTQYF. CDR3 DNA: TGTGCTAGCAGCCCCTCATTAGGGACAGATACGCAGTATTTT.

This clonotype turned up a few times. V gene TRBV7-9 combines with J gene TRBJ2-2, with D hard to call. Germline V gene lookup returns CDR1 SEHNR and CDR2 FQNEAQ (reference sequence). CDR3 size: 15 residues. The V gene lost 5 bases and the J gene lost 1 base, with 11 bases spanning the gap. The CDR3 DNA reads as TGTGCCAGCAGCACTCGGACGGTGAACACCGGGGAGCTGTTTTTT. It specifies CASSTRTVNTGELFF.

This clonotype was seen at least ten times. The rearrangement links TRBV15 to TRBJ2-7; 16 bases align to TRBD2. This CDR3 contains 17 residues. V trimming: 1 base; J trimming: 4 bases; junction bases outside the gene matches: 4. CDR1 is LNHNV, CDR2 YYDKDF, per germline (reference sequence). The CDR3 loop reads CATSRAGLAGGIYEQYF. The CDR3 DNA reads TGTGCCACCAGCAGAGCGGGACTAGCGGGAGGGATATACGAGCAGTACTTC.

The chain links TRBV10-3 to TRBJ2-1, with 10 nucleotides matching TRBD2. The CDR3 extends over 15 amino acids. Germline CDR1 and CDR2: ENHRY and SYGVKD. V lost 6 bases and J lost 7; bases outside the gene matches: 9. The CDR3 nucleotides read TGTGCCATCAGCCGGTCTAGCGGGAGTCAGAATGAGCAGTTCTTC. Its translation is CAISRSSGSQNEQFF.

This clonotype has ten or more counts. This chain connects TRBV24-1 to TRBJ2-1; 7 nucleotides line up with TRBD2. CDR3 length: 17 residues. The germline gives CDR1 KGHDR, CDR2 SFDVKD. Unmatched junction bases numbered 7, after V lost 2 bases and J lost 1 base. DNA of the CDR3: TGTGCCACCAGTGATTGGGCGGGAGAAGGGTCCTACAATGAGCAGTTCTTC. Translating it yields CATSDWAGEGSYNEQFF.

This clonotype appeared a few times. The V and J genes are TRBV6-1 and TRBJ1-2, with 9 bases identical to TRBD1. The germline V gene has CDR1 MNHNS and CDR2 SASEGT. Trimming removed 6 bases from V and 8 bases from J; junction bases left unmatched: 13. The CDR3 is 15 residues long. CDR3 in amino acids: CASSSPGTGYDGYTF. The CDR3 nucleotides are TGTGCCAGCAGCAGCCCAGGGACAGGGTACGACGGCTACACCTTC.

This clonotype occurred a few times. The rearrangement links TRBV20-1 to TRBJ2-2; TRBD2 matches at 9 bases. CDR1 is DFQATT, CDR2 SNEGSKA, per germline (reference sequence). J was trimmed by 5 bases and V by 2 bases; bases with no gene match: 6. The CDR3 runs to 15 residues. The CDR3 DNA reads TGCAGTGCTAGATTTGCGGGAGGGCCAACCGGGGAGCTGTTTTTT. Residues: CSARFAGGPTGELFF.

The chain couples TRBV10-3 to TRBJ2-3; 9 bases match TRBD2. From germline, CDR1 is ENHRY and CDR2 SYGVKD. This CDR3 has 13 residues. With V trimmed by 10 bases and J by 3 bases, 5 bases remained unmatched. CDR3 sequence (DNA): TGTGCCAATAGCGGGAGAGGAACAGATACGCAGTATTTT. Protein product: CANSGRGTDTQYF.